The 14 T cell receptor beta chains reported below all come from one sample, sequenced in a study of T cells in Graves' hyperthyroidism and ophthalmopathy. RNA transcripts provided the source from which TCR beta CDR3 regions were amplified. The HTBI primer set drove a first-round RT-PCR of the TCR CDR3. TCRdb itself ran the multiplex PCR reads through MiXCR, one entry per CDR3 protein. The sample lists around 690,000 distinct CDR3 sequences; around 20% were seen once. The sample consisted of blood. These receptors originate from a man aged 25 to 40 with Graves' ophthalmopathy.

This clonotype was counted at least ten times. This chain joins TRBV28 and TRBJ1-1; TRBD1 agrees at 7 bases. This CDR3 is built from 12 residues. The germline V gene has CDR1 MDHEN and CDR2 SYDVKM. V shed 6 bases, J shed 5 bases, and the junction held 3 bases outside the gene matches. Here the CDR3 DNA reads TGTGCCAGCAGGAAGGGGGCAACTGAAGCTTTCTTT. The encoded protein is CASRKGATEAFF.

Ten or more counts support this clonotype. V and J are TRBV11-2 and TRBJ2-2, with 13 bases matching TRBD2. Losses at the gene ends were 2 bases for V and 6 bases for J; bases not matched to a gene: 3. The CDR3 contains 16 residues. The germline V gene has CDR1 SGHAT and CDR2 FQNNGV. The CDR3 region is CASSLRLAGGAGELFF. The DNA of the CDR3 is TGTGCCAGCAGCTTAAGACTAGCGGGAGGTGCCGGGGAGCTGTTTTTT.

This clonotype was recorded many times. The chain employs TRBV12-3 or TRBV12-4 and TRBJ2-5, with 11 bases matching TRBD1. This CDR3 is built from 14 residues. With 5 bases clipped from V and 5 bases from J, the junction kept 4 bases outside the gene matches. This CDR3 is CASSADRGLETQYF. The CDR3 region has the DNA TGTGCCAGCAGTGCGGACAGGGGGCTGGAGACCCAGTACTTC.

This rearrangement joins TRBV7-6 to TRBJ2-1; TRBD2 aligns across 8 bases. CDR1 is SGHVS, CDR2 FNYEAQ, per germline. Trimming took 7 bases from V and 5 from J; bases not matched to a gene: 7. The CDR3 spans 14 residues. The CDR3 bases are TGTGCCAGCACCCACGGGACTAGTGACAATGAGCAGTTCTTC. Its translation is CASTHGTSDNEQFF.

The chain combines TRBV6-1 with TRBJ1-1, with TRBD1 as a possible D gene (5 bases). The CDR3 consists of 16 residues. The germline V gene has CDR1 MNHNS and CDR2 SASEGT. V lost 0 bases and J 1 base, leaving 12 bases between the germline ends. CDR3 in DNA: TGTGCCAGCAGTGAAGCGCTTCAGGGCGCGAACACTGAAGCTTTCTTT. Protein product: CASSEALQGANTEAFF.

On this clonotype: An end of the junction does not agree with germline; a read error may underlie this. The chain carries TRBV6-1 and TRBJ2-7, with D maybe TRBD1 (6 bases). The CDR3 is 14 amino acids. The germline V gene encodes CDR1 MNHNS and CDR2 SASEGT. CDR3 in amino acids: CASRIQGFSCEQYF. CDR3 bases: TGTGCCAGCAGAATCCAGGGGTTTTCCTGCGAGCAGTACTTC.

This clonotype was seen a handful of times. This chain uses TRBV10-3 with TRBJ2-7; either TRBD1 or TRBD2 may fit D (5 bases each). Per germline, CDR1 ENHRY and CDR2 SYGVKD. The CDR3 is 15 residues long. The V gene lost 3 bases and the J gene lost 2 bases, with 14 bases spanning the gap. As DNA, the CDR3 is TGTGCCATCAGTGACGTCGGGACGCCTACCTACGAGCAGTACTTC. This sequence encodes CAISDVGTPTYEQYF.

This clonotype was seen a few times. CDR3 residues: CASSRSGTPSRGAFF. CDR3 DNA: TGTGCCAGCAGTCGATCCGGGACACCGAGTAGGGGAGCTTTCTTT. This chain connects TRBV28 to TRBJ1-1; TRBD1 might be the D (6 bases). This CDR3 has 15 amino acids. Trimming left V 5 bases short and J 10 bases short, with 23 bases between. Germline assignment: CDR1 MDHEN and CDR2 SYDVKM.

The chain uses TRBV6-1 and TRBJ1-1; no reliable D call. Germline V gene lookup returns CDR1 MNHNS and CDR2 SASEGT. The CDR3 runs to 14 residues. V lost 10 bases, J lost 6 bases, and 21 bases lay in between. The CDR3 DNA is TGTGCCACGAGCGGATATAGGGCAGTTTCTGAAGCTTTCTTT. Its translation: CATSGYRAVSEAFF.

This clonotype has a handful of counts. The V and J genes are TRBV6-2 or TRBV6-3 and TRBJ2-7, with D possibly being TRBD1 (6 bases). The germline gives CDR1 MNHEY, CDR2 SVGEGT. The CDR3 covers 13 residues. With 6 bases removed from V and 4 bases from J, the gap between germline ends came to 13 bases. The CDR3 here is CASSHGQIYEQYF. The CDR3 DNA reads TGTGCCAGCAGCCACGGACAGATTTACGAGCAGTACTTC.

There are a few counts of this clonotype. The chain employs TRBV15 and TRBJ1-1; D gene unclear. Germline values: CDR1 LNHNV, CDR2 YYDKDF (reference sequence). V lost 0 bases and J lost 4, with 6 bases in between. The CDR3 has 13 residues. Here the CDR3 DNA reads TGTGCCACCAGCAGAGACGGGTCCACTGAAGCTTTCTTT. Residues: CATSRDGSTEAFF.

This clonotype was counted between two and nine times. The V call is TRBV16, the J call TRBJ2-7, with 9 positions matching TRBD1. The length of the CDR3 is 17 residues. CDR1 is KGHSY, CDR2 FQNENV, per germline. With V trimmed by 1 base and J by 3 bases, 10 bases remained unmatched. The CDR3 region is CASSQFGGTGRLYEQYF. CDR3 nucleotide sequence: TGTGCCAGCAGCCAATTTGGTGGGACAGGGCGCCTCTACGAGCAGTACTTC.

This clonotype was detected many times. This sequence joins TRBV2 and TRBJ1-2, with TRBD1 matching over 7 bases. The germline V gene has CDR1 SNHLY and CDR2 FYNNEI. V trimming: 5 bases; J trimming: 2 bases; junction bases outside the gene matches: 11. This CDR3 region has 16 residues. The CDR3 DNA reads TGTGCCAGCAGTATCTTGGATACAGGGGCCAACTATGGCTACACCTTC. This translates into CASSILDTGANYGYTF. Variable domain in full (rest from reference TRBV2 and TRBJ1-2): EPEVTQTPSHQVTQMGQEVILRCVPISNHLYFYWYRQILGQKVEFLVSFYNNEISEKSEIFDDQFSVERPDGSNFTLKIRSTKLEDSAMYFCASSILDTGANYGYTFGSGTRLTVV.

Comment on this clonotype: The junction differs from germline at one of its ends, possibly a read error. This CDR3 reads CASSQSSNQPPHF. The DNA for the CDR3 is TGTGCCAGCAGCCAATCTAGCAATCAGCCCCCGCATTTT. The chain carries TRBV3-1 and TRBJ1-5; D gene uncertain. The CDR3 consists of 13 residues. Germline lookup yields CDR1 LGHDT and CDR2 YNNKEL (reference sequence).